Listed below are T cell receptor beta chains from one sample, sequenced in a study of T cells in Graves' hyperthyroidism and ophthalmopathy. TCRdb passed the multiplex PCR reads through MiXCR, listing each CDR3 protein once. The repertoire has nearly 750,000 distinct CDR3 sequences, about a third of them found once; the top ten carry around 32%. The specimen was blood. Source of these receptors: a woman between 40 and 55 years old with Graves' hyperthyroidism. Each CDR3 is given with its conserved first and last residue. A D gene is named only where the DNA matches it firmly. Some rows mark clone size as missing; the rest say once, few, many or name a class of expanded clone.

v_gene	abundance	j_gene	d_gene	CDR3aa	CDR3nt
TRBV10-2	NA	TRBJ2-7	NA	CASTPKGDGTYEQYF	TGCGCCAGCACCCCAAAGGGGGACGGAACCTACGAGCAGTACTTC
TRBV11-3	NA	TRBJ1-6	TRBD1	CASSSQGQGESPLHF	TGTGCCAGCAGCTCCCAAGGACAGGGGGAATCACCCCTCCACTTT
TRBV12-3/TRBV12-4	few	TRBJ2-7	TRBD1	CASSLGTVSYEQYF	TGTGCCAGCAGTTTGGGGACAGTCTCTTACGAGCAGTACTTC
TRBV10-2	NA	TRBJ2-2	TRBD1	CASTMLRDRGLGDTGELFF	TGCGCCAGCACCATGTTGAGGGACAGGGGGCTTGGGGACACCGGGGAGCTGTTTTTT
TRBV4-3	NA	TRBJ1-1	NA	CASSQNYRATEAFF	TGCGCCAGCAGCCAGAACTACAGGGCCACTGAAGCTTTCTTT
TRBV7-9	NA	TRBJ1-4	NA	CASASLGTNGKLFF	TGTGCCAGCGCGTCTTTGGGGACTAATGGAAAACTGTTTTTT
TRBV19	NA	TRBJ1-1	NA	CASSTTTGEAFF	TGTGCCAGTAGTACGACGACAGGAGAAGCTTTCTTT
TRBV7-9	many	TRBJ1-2	NA	CASSLGGRGYGYTF	TGTGCCAGCAGCTTAGGAGGGCGGGGCTATGGCTACACCTTC
TRBV19	many	TRBJ1-5	TRBD1	CASSTVGTGDQPQHF	TGTGCCAGTAGTACCGTCGGGACAGGAGATCAGCCCCAGCATTTT
TRBV9	NA	TRBJ2-7	NA	CASSSETASYEQYF	TGTGCCAGCAGCTCAGAGACAGCCTCCTACGAGCAGTACTTC
TRBV6-2/TRBV6-3	NA	TRBJ1-2	NA	CASSYDGGSDYGYTF	TGTGCCAGCAGTTACGACGGGGGATCCGACTATGGCTACACCTTC
TRBV7-2	many	TRBJ2-7	TRBD2	CASSSASGKFYEQYF	TGTGCCAGCAGCTCAGCTAGCGGGAAGTTTTACGAGCAGTACTTC
TRBV6-5	NA	TRBJ1-1	NA	CASSDPPAEAFF	TGTGCCAGCAGCGACCCCCCAGCTGAAGCTTTCTTT
TRBV11-2	once	TRBJ2-2	NA	CAWTRGGYTGELFF	TGTGCCTGGACCCGAGGGGGTTACACCGGGGAGCTGTTTTTT
TRBV5-5	NA	TRBJ2-7	NA	CASSLGDPLFEQYF	TGTGCCAGCAGCTTGGGGGACCCGTTATTCGAGCAGTACTTC
TRBV4-3	NA	TRBJ2-7	TRBD1	CANSQAQDRIYEQYF	TGCGCCAACAGCCAAGCTCAGGACAGGATCTACGAGCAGTACTTC
TRBV19	many	TRBJ1-4	TRBD1	CASSTTGAREKLFF	TGTGCCAGTAGTACGACAGGGGCGCGGGAAAAACTGTTTTTT
TRBV11-2	NA	TRBJ1-6	NA	CASSSDATGPRNSPLHF	TGTGCCAGCAGCTCCGATGCAACAGGGCCTCGGAATTCACCCCTCCACTTT
TRBV29-1	many	TRBJ1-1	NA	CSGREVLGTEAFF	TGCAGCGGGAGGGAGGTTTTGGGCACTGAAGCTTTCTTT
TRBV28	NA	TRBJ1-5	NA	CASRTTGRIGQPQHF	TGTGCCAGCAGGACCACAGGGCGTATTGGACAGCCCCAGCATTTT
TRBV7-2	NA	TRBJ1-2	NA	CASSLEGYLYGYTF	TGTGCCAGCAGCTTAGAGGGGTACTTGTATGGCTACACCTTC
TRBV7-3	NA	TRBJ2-4	TRBD1	CASSFDRENIQYF	TGTGCCAGCAGCTTTGACAGGGAGAACATTCAGTACTTC
TRBV25-1	NA	TRBJ1-6	NA	CASSEWTENSPLHF	TGTGCCAGCAGTGAATGGACGGAAAATTCACCCCTCCACTTT
TRBV7-9	NA	TRBJ1-3	TRBD1	CASRDRTNTIYF	TGTGCCAGCCGGGACAGGACGAACACCATATATTTT
TRBV7-3	few	TRBJ1-5	NA	CASSQDRGDGQPQHF	TGTGCCAGCAGCCAAGATAGGGGGGACGGACAGCCCCAGCATTTT
TRBV7-2	NA	TRBJ2-4	TRBD2	CASSPSSGAGNIQYF	TGTGCCAGCAGCCCATCGAGCGGGGCGGGAAACATTCAGTACTTC
TRBV20-1	many	TRBJ1-2	TRBD1	CSARDQGQHYGYTF	TGCAGTGCTAGAGATCAGGGACAGCACTATGGCTACACCTTC
TRBV3-1	NA	TRBJ2-2	TRBD1	CASSQVKGQGFSGELFF	TGTGCCAGCAGCCAAGTAAAAGGACAGGGGTTTTCCGGGGAGCTGTTTTTT
TRBV6-5	many	TRBJ1-1	NA	CASMAVMNTEAFF	TGTGCCAGCATGGCAGTCATGAACACTGAAGCTTTCTTT
TRBV5-1	many	TRBJ1-2	TRBD1	CASSVTGTVYGYTF	TGCGCCAGCAGCGTCACCGGGACAGTCTATGGCTACACCTTC
TRBV12-3/TRBV12-4	few	TRBJ2-7	NA	CASSFDYYEQYF	TGTGCCAGCAGCTTCGACTACTACGAGCAGTACTTC
TRBV5-6	few	TRBJ1-6	NA	CASSRDMNYNSPLHF	TGTGCCAGCAGCCGGGACATGAATTATAATTCACCCCTCCACTTT
TRBV7-9	NA	TRBJ2-7	NA	CASSLVQSYNEQYF	TGTGCCAGCAGCTTAGTGCAAAGTTACAATGAGCAGTACTTC
TRBV7-2	few	TRBJ1-3	NA	CASSLNTGNTIYF	TGTGCCAGCAGCCTGAATACTGGAAACACCATATATTTT
TRBV14	few	TRBJ1-2	NA	CASSHWDNRGYTF	TGTGCCAGCAGCCATTGGGACAACAGAGGCTACACCTTC
TRBV7-9	NA	TRBJ1-1	TRBD1	CASSLAWTGSSGYTEAFF	TGTGCCAGCAGCTTAGCCTGGACAGGCTCAAGTGGGTACACTGAAGCTTTCTTT
TRBV4-1	NA	TRBJ2-5	NA	CASSQDRDTHQETQYF	TGCGCCAGCAGCCAAGATAGGGACACCCACCAAGAGACCCAGTACTTC
TRBV7-9	few	TRBJ1-5	NA	CASSLISSNQPQHF	TGTGCCAGCAGCTTAATCAGTAGCAATCAGCCCCAGCATTTT
TRBV12-3/TRBV12-4	NA	TRBJ2-3	TRBD2	CASSHLVAGGNTDTQYF	TGTGCCAGCAGCCACCTCGTAGCGGGGGGCAACACAGATACGCAGTATTTT
TRBV7-2	NA	TRBJ1-5	NA	CASSHPGRGSGQPQHF	TGTGCCAGCAGCCACCCGGGGCGGGGGTCCGGTCAGCCCCAGCATTTT
TRBV30	NA	TRBJ1-5	NA	CAWQQPGNQPQHF	TGTGCCTGGCAACAGCCTGGCAATCAGCCCCAGCATTTT
TRBV7-9	few	TRBJ2-7	NA	CASSLEGWGYEQYF	TGTGCCAGCAGCTTAGAGGGTTGGGGCTACGAGCAGTACTTC
TRBV14	NA	TRBJ1-2	TRBD1	CASSHSTGADYGYTF	TGTGCCAGCAGCCATTCTACAGGGGCAGACTATGGCTACACCTTC
TRBV28	NA	TRBJ2-5	NA	CASSLYARSQETQYF	TGTGCCAGCAGTTTATACGCGCGCTCACAAGAGACCCAGTACTTC
TRBV2	many	TRBJ1-4	TRBD1	CASRQQGATNEKLFF	TGTGCCAGCAGGCAACAGGGGGCAACTAATGAAAAACTGTTTTTT
TRBV4-3	few	TRBJ2-2	TRBD1	CASSQERDSNTGELFF	TGCGCCAGCAGCCAGGAACGGGACAGCAACACCGGGGAGCTGTTTTTT
TRBV10-3	NA	TRBJ1-1	NA	CASRLERGLRTEAFF	TGTGCCAGCAGATTGGAACGGGGCCTTAGGACTGAAGCTTTCTTT
TRBV5-5	few	TRBJ1-1	NA	CASSLTGFMNTEAFF	TGTGCCAGCAGCTTGACAGGGTTCATGAACACTGAAGCTTTCTTT
TRBV6-5	few	TRBJ2-7	NA	CASKRAGLYEQYF	TGTGCCAGCAAGCGGGCAGGGCTGTACGAGCAGTACTTC
TRBV12-3/TRBV12-4	NA	TRBJ1-1	TRBD1	CASSRGQGARSEAFF	TGTGCCAGCAGTAGGGGACAGGGAGCGCGATCTGAAGCTTTCTTT
TRBV19	NA	TRBJ2-2	TRBD2	CASSYGASGSGNTGELFF	TGTGCCAGCAGTTATGGGGCTAGCGGGAGTGGAAACACCGGGGAGCTGTTTTTT